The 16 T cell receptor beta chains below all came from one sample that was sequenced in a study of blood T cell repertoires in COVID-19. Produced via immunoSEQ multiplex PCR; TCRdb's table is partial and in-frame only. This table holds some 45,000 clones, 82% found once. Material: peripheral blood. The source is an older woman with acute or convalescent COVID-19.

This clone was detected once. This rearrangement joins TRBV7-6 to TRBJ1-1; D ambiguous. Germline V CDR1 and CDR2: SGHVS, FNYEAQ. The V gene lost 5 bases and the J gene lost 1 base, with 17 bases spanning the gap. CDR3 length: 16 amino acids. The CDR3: CASSPSWRDSNTEAFF. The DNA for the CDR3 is TGTGCCAGCAGCCCGTCGTGGCGGGATTCGAACACTGAAGCTTTCTTT.

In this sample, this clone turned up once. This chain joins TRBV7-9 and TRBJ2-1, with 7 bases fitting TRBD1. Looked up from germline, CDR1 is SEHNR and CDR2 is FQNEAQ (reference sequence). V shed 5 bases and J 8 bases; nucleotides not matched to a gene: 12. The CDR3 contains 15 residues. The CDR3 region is CASSPRGGNGYEQFF. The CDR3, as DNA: TGTGCCAGCAGCCCTCGAGGGGGCAATGGATATGAGCAGTTCTTC.

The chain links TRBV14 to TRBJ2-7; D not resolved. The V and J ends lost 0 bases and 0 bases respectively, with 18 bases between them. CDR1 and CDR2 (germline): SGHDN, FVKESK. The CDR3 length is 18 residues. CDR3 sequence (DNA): TGTGCCAGCAGCCAAGACCCCCGAGGAAGGTTATTCTCCTACGAGCAGTACTTC. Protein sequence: CASSQDPRGRLFSYEQYF. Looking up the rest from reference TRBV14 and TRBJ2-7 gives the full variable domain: EAGVTQFPSHSVIEKGQTVTLRCDPISGHDNLYWYRRVMGKEIKFLLHFVKESKQDESGMPNNRFLAERTGGTYSTLKVQPAELEDSGVYFCASSQDPRGRLFSYEQYFGPGTRLTVT.

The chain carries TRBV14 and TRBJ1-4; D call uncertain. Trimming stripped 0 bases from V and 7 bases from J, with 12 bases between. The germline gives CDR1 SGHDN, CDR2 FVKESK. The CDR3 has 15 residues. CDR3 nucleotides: TGTGCCAGCAGCCAAGATCGCGGGAGGGCTGAAAAACTGTTTTTT. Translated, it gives CASSQDRGRAEKLFF.

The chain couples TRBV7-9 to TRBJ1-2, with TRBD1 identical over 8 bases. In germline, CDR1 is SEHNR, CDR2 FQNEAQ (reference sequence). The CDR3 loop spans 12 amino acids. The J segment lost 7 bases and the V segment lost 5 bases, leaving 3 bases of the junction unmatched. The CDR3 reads CASSLDRGGYTF. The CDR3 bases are TGTGCCAGCAGCCTAGACAGGGGTGGCTACACCTTC.

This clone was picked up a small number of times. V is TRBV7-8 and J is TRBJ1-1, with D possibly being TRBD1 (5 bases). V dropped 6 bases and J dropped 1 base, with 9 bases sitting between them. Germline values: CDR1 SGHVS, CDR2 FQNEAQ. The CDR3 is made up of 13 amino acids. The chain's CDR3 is CASSLTENTEAFF. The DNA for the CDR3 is TGTGCCAGCAGTTTGACAGAGAACACTGAAGCTTTCTTT.

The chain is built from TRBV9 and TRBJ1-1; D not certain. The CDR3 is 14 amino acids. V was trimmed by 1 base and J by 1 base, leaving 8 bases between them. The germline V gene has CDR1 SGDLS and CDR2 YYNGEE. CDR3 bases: TGTGCCAGCAGCGTACAGACATCGAACACTGAAGCTTTCTTT. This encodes CASSVQTSNTEAFF.

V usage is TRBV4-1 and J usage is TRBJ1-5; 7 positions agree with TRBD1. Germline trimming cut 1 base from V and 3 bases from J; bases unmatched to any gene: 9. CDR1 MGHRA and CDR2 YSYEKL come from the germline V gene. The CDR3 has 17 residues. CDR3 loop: CASSQAGTANFNQPQHF. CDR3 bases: TGCGCCAGCAGCCAAGCGGGGACAGCGAATTTCAATCAGCCCCAGCATTTT.

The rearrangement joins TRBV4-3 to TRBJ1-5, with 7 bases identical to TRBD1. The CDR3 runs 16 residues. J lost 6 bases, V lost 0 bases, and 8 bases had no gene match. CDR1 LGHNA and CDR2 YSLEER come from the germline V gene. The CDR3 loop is CASSQERGQGGQPQHF. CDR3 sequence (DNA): TGCGCCAGCAGCCAAGAAAGGGGGCAGGGGGGTCAGCCCCAGCATTTT.

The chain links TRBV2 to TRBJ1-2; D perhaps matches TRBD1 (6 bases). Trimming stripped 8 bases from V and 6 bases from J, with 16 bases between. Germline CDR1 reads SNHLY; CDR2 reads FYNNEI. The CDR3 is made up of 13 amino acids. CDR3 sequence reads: CASLITGYDGYTF. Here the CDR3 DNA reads TGTGCCAGCCTGATAACAGGGTATGATGGCTACACCTTC.

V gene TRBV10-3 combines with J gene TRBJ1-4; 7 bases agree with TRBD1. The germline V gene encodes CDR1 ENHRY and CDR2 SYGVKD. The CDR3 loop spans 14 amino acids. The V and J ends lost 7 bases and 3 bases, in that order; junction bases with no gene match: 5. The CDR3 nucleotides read TGTGCCATCAAGCAGGGGGACGCTAATGAAAAACTGTTTTTT. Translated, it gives CAIKQGDANEKLFF.

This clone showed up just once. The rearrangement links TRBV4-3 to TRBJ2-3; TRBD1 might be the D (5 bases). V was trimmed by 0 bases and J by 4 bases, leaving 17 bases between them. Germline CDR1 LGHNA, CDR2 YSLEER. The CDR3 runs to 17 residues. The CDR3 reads CASSQDPGRVRPDTQYF. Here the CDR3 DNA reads TGCGCCAGCAGCCAAGATCCGGGCAGGGTAAGGCCAGATACGCAGTATTTT.

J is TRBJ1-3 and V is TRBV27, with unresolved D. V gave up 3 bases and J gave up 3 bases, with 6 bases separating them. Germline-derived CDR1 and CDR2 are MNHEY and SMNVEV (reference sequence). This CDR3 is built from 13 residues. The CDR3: CASSFEGGNTIYF. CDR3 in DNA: TGTGCCAGCAGTTTTGAGGGTGGAAACACCATATATTTT.

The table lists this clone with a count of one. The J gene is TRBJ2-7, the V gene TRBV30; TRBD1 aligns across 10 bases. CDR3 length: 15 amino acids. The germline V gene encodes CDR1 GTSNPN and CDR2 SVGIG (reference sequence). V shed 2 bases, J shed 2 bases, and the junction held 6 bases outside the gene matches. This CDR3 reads CAWSQGQGSTYEQYF. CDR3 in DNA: TGTGCCTGGAGTCAGGGACAGGGGTCAACCTACGAGCAGTACTTC.

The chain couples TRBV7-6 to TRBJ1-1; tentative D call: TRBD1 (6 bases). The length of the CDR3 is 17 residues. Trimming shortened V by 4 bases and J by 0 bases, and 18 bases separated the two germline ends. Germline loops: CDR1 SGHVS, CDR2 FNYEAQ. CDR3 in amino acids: CASSYTRGGGMNTEAFF. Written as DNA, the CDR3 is TGTGCCAGCAGCTATACAAGGGGGGGAGGAATGAACACTGAAGCTTTCTTT.

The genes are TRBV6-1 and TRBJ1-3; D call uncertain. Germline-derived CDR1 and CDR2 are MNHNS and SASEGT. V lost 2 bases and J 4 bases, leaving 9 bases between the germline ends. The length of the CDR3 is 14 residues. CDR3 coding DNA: TGTGCCAGCAGTGAACAGCGCTTAGGAAACACCATATATTTT. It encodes CASSEQRLGNTIYF.